This section outlines one T cell receptor beta chain sequence together with its context. No antigen is known for it. These data are taken from a study of T-cell memory formation after mild COVID-19. As for the study in general: Clusters were largely donor specific.

Study-level findings and limits: Clones that contracted from day 15 to 85 had balanced CD4/CD8; later expanders were CD4+ biased.

TCRdb re-analysed the 5' RACE reads in MiXCR, keeping a single row per CDR3 protein. The table shows 200,000 to 250,000 distinct CDR3 sequences, with approximately 10% occurring only once. V was cut by 0 bases and J by 4 bases, with 13 bases left in between. The V gene's germline CDR1 is SGHDT and CDR2 YYEEEE. The CDR3 covers 15 residues. The chain is built from TRBV5-6 and TRBJ2-5, with D perhaps matching TRBD1 or TRBD2 (5 bases each). The sample comprised PBMCs or a T cell subset sorted from them (not recorded which). This receptor was obtained from a man in his late teens or twenties who had mild COVID-19 (a few samples of this study predate the infection). Cell type and time point are not known. The CDR3 nucleotides read TGTGCCAGCAGCTTGGGGCAGGGACGCTTAGAGACCCAGTACTTC. Its translation: CASSLGQGRLETQYF. The whole variable domain, filled in from reference TRBV5-6 and TRBJ2-5, reads DAGVTQSPTHLIKTRGQQVTLRCSPKSGHDTVSWYQQALGQGPQFIFQYYEEEERQRGNFPDRFSGHQFPNYSSELNVNALLLGDSALYLCASSLGQGRLETQYFGPGTRLLVL.